These T cell receptor beta chains were read from a single sample in a study of T-cell reconstitution after alpha-beta-depleted transplantation in children. MiXCR, run by TCRdb on the PCR reads, gives a single entry per CDR3 protein. The table lists 220,000 or so distinct CDR3 sequences, under 9.5% of them singletons, with 6.3% in the top ten. The specimen comprised PBMCs, mostly from graft donor cells, sampled 180 days after TCRalphabeta/CD19-depleted stem cell transplant. The receptors were sampled from a male patient younger than 18 who had a stem cell transplant for acute lymphoblastic leukemia, so the T cells may come from the graft donor. CDR3s include the opening cysteine and the closing phenylalanine or tryptophan. D genes are given only for firm matches. The size field is filled for only some rows; it gives once, few, many or a size class.

J	size	D	V	DNA	CDR3
TRBJ2-1	many	TRBD1	TRBV9	TGTGCCAGCAGTGAGGGGACAGGGTCCTACAATGAGCAGTTCTTC	CASSEGTGSYNEQFF
TRBJ2-5	many	.	TRBV9	TGTGCCAGCAGCGTAGTTTCAGGGCGGCAAGAGACCCAGTACTTC	CASSVVSGRQETQYF
TRBJ1-5	many	.	TRBV7-9	TGTGCCAGCAGCCCGACCGGGTTTGAGCCCCAGCATTTT	CASSPTGFEPQHF
TRBJ2-5	many	.	TRBV4-2	TGTGCCAGCAGCCAAGTCGGGTCTAGCCTACCGGGGCGAGAGACCCAGTACTTC	CASSQVGSSLPGRETQYF
TRBJ2-1	many	.	TRBV13	TGTGCCAGCAGCTTAGAGGGAGAACCCTCCTACAATGAGCAGTTCTTC	CASSLEGEPSYNEQFF
TRBJ2-7	many	TRBD2	TRBV6-5	TGTGCCAGCAGTCCTGGACTAGCGGGAGTTGCGGCCCCCTACGAGCAGTACTTC	CASSPGLAGVAAPYEQYF
TRBJ2-1	many	TRBD2	TRBV9	TGTGCCAGCAGCATTATTAGCGGGAGCGGCTACAATGAGCAGTTCTTC	CASSIISGSGYNEQFF
TRBJ2-2	many	.	TRBV5-1	TGCGCCAGCAGCTTCGGCCGTGCTGTGCGGGGCACCGGGGAGCTGTTTTTT	CASSFGRAVRGTGELFF
TRBJ1-2	many	TRBD1	TRBV28	TGTGCCAGCAGTGGACAGGGGGCAAAATATGGCTACACCTTC	CASSGQGAKYGYTF
TRBJ2-7	many	.	TRBV7-6	TGTGCCAGCAGCTCCCAGATTTCGAGTGGCGAGCAGTACTTC	CASSSQISSGEQYF
TRBJ2-2	many	.	TRBV20-1	TGCAGTGCTAGAGATCCAGGGAGGACCGGGGAGCTGTTTTTT	CSARDPGRTGELFF
TRBJ1-2	many	TRBD1	TRBV5-1	TGCGCCAGCAGCACGGGACAGGGAAACGGCTACACCTTC	CASSTGQGNGYTF
TRBJ2-1	many	.	TRBV5-1	TGCGCCAGCAGCTTGAGACTAGAGGATGAGCAGTTCTTC	CASSLRLEDEQFF
TRBJ2-3	many	.	TRBV7-9	TGTGCCAGCAGCTTAAGATCTGGAAGCACAGATACGCAGTATTTT	CASSLRSGSTDTQYF
TRBJ2-1	many	TRBD2	TRBV9	TGTGCCAGCAGCGTAGGGGCTAGCGGGGAAAATGAGCAGTTCTTC	CASSVGASGENEQFF
TRBJ2-5	many	.	TRBV20-1	TGCAGTGCCCCCCCCTGGACTTTTCAAGAGACCCAGTACTTC	CSAPPWTFQETQYF
TRBJ2-7	many	.	TRBV29-1	TGCAGCATCCTTTTTGGTTCGGTGACACCCTACGAGCAGTACTTC	CSILFGSVTPYEQYF
TRBJ1-6	many	.	TRBV20-1	TGCAGTGGCAGGTGGGGAACAACCCTCCACTTT	CSGRWGTTLHF
TRBJ1-5	many	.	TRBV4-1	TGCGCCAGCAGCCAAGTCTCCAGCGACAATCAGCCCCAGCATTTT	CASSQVSSDNQPQHF
TRBJ2-7	.	.	TRBV20-1	TGCAGTGCTCCTTGGATAGGAAACGAGCAGTACTTC	CSAPWIGNEQYF
TRBJ2-1	many	.	TRBV11-1	TGTGCCAGCAGCTCCGGGTACGAGCAGTTCTTC	CASSSGYEQFF
TRBJ2-7	many	.	TRBV7-8	TGTGCCAGCAGCTTAGGTGCATGGTCGTACGAGCAGTACTTC	CASSLGAWSYEQYF
TRBJ1-4	many	.	TRBV4-1	TGCGCCAGCAGCCTCCAGTGGCAGTTGCAAGAAAAACTGTTTTTT	CASSLQWQLQEKLFF
TRBJ1-1	many	TRBD1	TRBV12-3/TRBV12-4	TGTGCCAGCACCCCAGGGGGAGGGATTGAAGCTTTCTTT	CASTPGGGIEAFF
TRBJ2-5	many	TRBD2	TRBV11-2	TGTGCCAGCAGCTTATTACTACTAGCGGGGGAATGGAGAGAGACCCAGTACTTC	CASSLLLLAGEWRETQYF
TRBJ1-2	many	.	TRBV6-1	TGTGCCAGCACTCTTGTTCGGGGTGGTGGGAGCTATGGCTACACCTTC	CASTLVRGGGSYGYTF
TRBJ1-2	many	.	TRBV5-1	TGCGCCAGCAGGGACGTGAGCAGGGGACCGTATGGCTACACCTTC	CASRDVSRGPYGYTF
TRBJ1-5	many	.	TRBV29-1	TGCAGCGTTGCTGGGTGGGATCAGCCCCAGCATTTT	CSVAGWDQPQHF
TRBJ2-1	many	.	TRBV18	TGTGCCAGCTCACCAGCTCAGGTACCCTTTACTTACAATGAGCAGTTCTTC	CASSPAQVPFTYNEQFF
TRBJ2-5	many	.	TRBV13	TGTGCCAGCAGCCGATACCTAGGGTCGGAGACCCAGTACTTC	CASSRYLGSETQYF
TRBJ2-5	many	.	TRBV3-1	TGTGCCAGCAGCCAGGATGATCGGTCGAGGGAGACCCAGTACTTC	CASSQDDRSRETQYF
TRBJ2-7	many	.	TRBV29-1	TGCAGCGTTGTGAACTATTCCCTCTCCTACGAGCAGTACTTC	CSVVNYSLSYEQYF
TRBJ2-7	many	TRBD2	TRBV5-1	TGCGCCAGCAGCTTCTTGTCTAGCGGGGCGTACGAGCAGTACTTC	CASSFLSSGAYEQYF
TRBJ1-1	many	TRBD1	TRBV29-1	TGCAGCGTTGAAGGTTTGCTGGACAGGGTGAACACTGAAGCTTTCTTT	CSVEGLLDRVNTEAFF
TRBJ1-2	many	.	TRBV6-5	TGTGCCAGCAGTTACTCGATCCCAAACTATGGCTACACCTTC	CASSYSIPNYGYTF
TRBJ2-5	many	TRBD1	TRBV29-1	TGCAGCATTCCCCGGGACAGGCAAGAGACCCAGTACTTC	CSIPRDRQETQYF
TRBJ1-4	many	.	TRBV7-3	TGTGCCAGCAGCTTAACGTTGGGGCAGGAGCTTATTTTT	CASSLTLGQELIF
TRBJ1-5	few	.	TRBV11-2	TGTGCCAGCAGCTCCCAGGGGCGACCACCGTATAGCAATCAGCCCCAGCATTTT	CASSSQGRPPYSNQPQHF
TRBJ1-1	many	.	TRBV20-1	TGCAGTGCTAGGTCCAGAATGAACACTGAAGCTTTCTTT	CSARSRMNTEAFF
TRBJ2-7	many	.	TRBV6-2/TRBV6-3	TGTGCCAGCAGTTCCCCCCCCAGACGTCCCTACGAGCAGTACTTC	CASSSPPRRPYEQYF
TRBJ1-1	many	.	TRBV9	TGTGCCAGCAGCGTTGGACCGGAGATCACTGAAGCTTTCTTT	CASSVGPEITEAFF
TRBJ2-5	many	TRBD1	TRBV28	TGTGCCAGCAGTCCCCAGGGGGTAAGGGCCCAAGAGACCCAGTACTTC	CASSPQGVRAQETQYF
TRBJ1-3	many	TRBD1	TRBV11-2	TGTGCCAGCAGCCGAATGCGACAGGACAGGACTGGAAACACCATATATTTT	CASSRMRQDRTGNTIYF
TRBJ1-2	.	.	TRBV14	TGTGCCAGCAGCCCACAGGGCGGGGGGAACTATGGCTACACCTTC	CASSPQGGGNYGYTF
TRBJ2-7	many	TRBD2	TRBV7-2	TGTGCCAGCAGCTTATTAGCGGGATCCTCCTACGAGCAGTACTTC	CASSLLAGSSYEQYF
TRBJ2-4	many	.	TRBV6-5	TGTGCCAGCAGTTTTGTTTCTAGCAAAAACATTCAGTACTTC	CASSFVSSKNIQYF
TRBJ2-1	few	.	TRBV6-5	TGTGCCAGCAGCCAAACAGGGAGCTCCTACAATGAGCAGTTCTTC	CASSQTGSSYNEQFF
TRBJ2-1	.	.	TRBV7-1	TGTGACCGCAGCCCGAGAAGGAGTAGTGGGAATGAGCAGTTCTTC	CDRSPRRSSGNEQFF
TRBJ2-3	few	.	TRBV14	TGTGCCAGCAGCCAAGAGTTTTTGGGCGGAAGCACAGATACGCAGTATTTT	CASSQEFLGGSTDTQYF
TRBJ2-2	many	TRBD2	TRBV7-3	TGTGCCAGCAGCGCCCTAGCGGGGAGCACCGGGGAGCTGTTTTTT	CASSALAGSTGELFF
TRBJ2-2	many	.	TRBV5-1	TGCGCCAGCAGCTTGGGGGCTAGCTGGAACACCGGGGAGCTGTTTTTT	CASSLGASWNTGELFF
TRBJ1-1	many	.	TRBV6-1	TGTGCCAGCAGACCCGGACAGATGAACACTGAAGCTTTCTTT	CASRPGQMNTEAFF
TRBJ2-3	many	TRBD2	TRBV24-1	TGTGCCACCAGTGATTTGAAGGCTAGCGGGAGGACAGATACGCAGTATTTT	CATSDLKASGRTDTQYF
TRBJ2-2	few	.	TRBV19	TGTGCCAGTAGTATCGGCCGACAGTTCGGGGAGCTGTTTTTT	CASSIGRQFGELFF
TRBJ1-2	many	TRBD1	TRBV5-1	TGTGCCAGCAGCCTACAGGGGGCCGGTGGCTACACCTTC	CASSLQGAGGYTF
TRBJ1-1	many	.	TRBV18	TGTGCCAGCTCACCACGGGGGTTCAACACTGAAGCTTTCTTT	CASSPRGFNTEAFF
TRBJ1-2	many	TRBD1	TRBV6-2/TRBV6-3	TGTGCCAGCAGTTACTACATCGGGACAGGTCCCTCCAGCGGCTACACCTTC	CASSYYIGTGPSSGYTF